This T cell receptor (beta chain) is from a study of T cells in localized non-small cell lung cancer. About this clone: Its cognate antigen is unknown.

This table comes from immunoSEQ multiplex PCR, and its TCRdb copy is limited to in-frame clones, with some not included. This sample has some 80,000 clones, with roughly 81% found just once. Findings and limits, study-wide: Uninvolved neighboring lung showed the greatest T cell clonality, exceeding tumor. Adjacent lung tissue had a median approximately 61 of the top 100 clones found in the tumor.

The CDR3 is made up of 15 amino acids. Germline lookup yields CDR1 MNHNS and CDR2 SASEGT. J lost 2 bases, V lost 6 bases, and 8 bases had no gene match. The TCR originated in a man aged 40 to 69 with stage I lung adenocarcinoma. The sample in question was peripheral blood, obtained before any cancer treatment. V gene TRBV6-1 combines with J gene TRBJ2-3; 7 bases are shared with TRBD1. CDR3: CASRSTGDLTDTQYF. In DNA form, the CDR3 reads TGTGCCAGCAGAAGCACAGGGGACCTCACAGATACGCAGTATTTT.